One sample yielded the 2 T cell receptor beta chains listed below, sequenced in a study of T cell repertoires in cytomegalovirus infection. One entry per CDR3 protein, called by TCRdb with MiXCR from the reads. The sample yields 570,000 or so distinct CDR3 sequences, approximately 40% seen once. These TCRs are of unknown antigen specificity. The sequenced sample was cultured PBMCs, obtained from culture after CMV antigen stimulation. The receptors were gathered from a human donor in good health (CMV status not recorded). Some clones in this sample may be carry-over from other donors' samples.

This chain connects TRBV19 to TRBJ1-1, with D hard to call. This CDR3 is 12 amino acids long. The germline V gene encodes CDR1 LNHDA and CDR2 SQIVND (reference sequence). Trimming shortened V by 4 bases and J by 10 bases, and 13 bases separated the two germline ends. This chain's CDR3 is CASSRGFVGAFF. CDR3 in DNA: TGTGCCAGTAGTAGAGGCTTCGTAGGAGCTTTCTTT.

The V call is TRBV7-9, the J call TRBJ1-6, with D uncertain. V was clipped by 3 bases and J by 7 bases, with 7 bases between them. Looked up from germline, CDR1 is SEHNR and CDR2 is FQNEAQ (reference sequence). The CDR3 consists of 13 residues. CDR3 bases: TGTGCCAGCAGCTTTGACCTCAATTCACCCCTCCACTTT. Translating it yields CASSFDLNSPLHF.